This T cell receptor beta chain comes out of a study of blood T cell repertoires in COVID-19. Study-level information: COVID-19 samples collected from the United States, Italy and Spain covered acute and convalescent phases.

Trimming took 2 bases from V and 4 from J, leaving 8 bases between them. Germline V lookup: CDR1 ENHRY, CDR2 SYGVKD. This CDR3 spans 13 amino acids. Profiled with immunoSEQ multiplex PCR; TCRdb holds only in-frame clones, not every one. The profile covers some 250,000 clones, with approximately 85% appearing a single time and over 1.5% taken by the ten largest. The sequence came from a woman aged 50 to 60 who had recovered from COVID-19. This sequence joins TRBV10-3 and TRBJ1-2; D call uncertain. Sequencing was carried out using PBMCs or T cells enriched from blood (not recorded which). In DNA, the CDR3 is TGTGCCATCAGTGAGGGGGAGGGCTATGGCTACACCTTC. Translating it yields CAISEGEGYGYTF.